These 27 T cell receptor beta chains were sequenced from one sample in a study of blood T cell repertoires in COVID-19. Generated by immunoSEQ multiplex PCR, the TCRdb table keeps only in-frame clones and is missing some. Of a few hundred thousand clones in the sample, about 82% were seen once. The sample comprised peripheral blood. The receptors shown here come from a human donor in a cohort sampled during active COVID-19.

The chain joins TRBV6-6 to TRBJ1-1; 11 positions agree with TRBD1. CDR1 is MNHNY, CDR2 SVGAGI, per germline (reference sequence). This CDR3 spans 15 amino acids. With V trimmed by 6 bases and J by 6 bases, 9 bases remained unmatched. Here the CDR3 DNA reads TGTGCCAGCAGCCGAACATCGGGACAGGGGGCTGAAGCTTTCTTT. It specifies CASSRTSGQGAEAFF.

CDR3 sequence (DNA): TGTGCCTGGAGTGTACTAAGGCAATCTATCGTCAACTATGGCTACACCTTC. This encodes CAWSVLRQSIVNYGYTF. The rearrangement joins TRBV30 to TRBJ1-2; D remains ambiguous. The CDR3 contains 17 residues. Per germline, CDR1 GTSNPN and CDR2 SVGIG (reference sequence). V shed 0 bases and J shed 2 bases, with 19 bases lying between them.

V and J are TRBV18 and TRBJ1-3, with D unclear. V was pared by 2 bases and J by 0 bases, with 8 bases between. This CDR3 has 15 residues. The V gene's germline CDR1 is KGHSH and CDR2 LQKENI. Written as DNA, the CDR3 is TGTGCCAGCTCACCAGGAGCAGACTCTGGAAACACCATATATTTT. It is translated as CASSPGADSGNTIYF.

The gene calls are TRBV3-1 (or the pseudogene TRBV3-2) and TRBJ2-1; 11 nucleotides align to TRBD2. Trimming cost V 4 bases and J 7 bases; bases outside gene matches: 6. The CDR3 length is 15 residues. Germline V CDR1 and CDR2: LGHDT, YNNKEL (reference sequence). The CDR3 loop reads CASSPTASGGNEQFF. CDR3 in DNA: TGTGCCAGCAGCCCCACGGCTAGCGGGGGGAATGAGCAGTTCTTC.

The V and J genes are TRBV30 and TRBJ1-1; TRBD1 matches at 7 bases. The V segment lost 5 bases and the J segment 0 bases; nucleotides outside the gene matches: 6. The CDR3 sequence is 14 residues long. Germline CDR1 reads GTSNPN; CDR2 reads SVGIG (reference sequence). The CDR3 DNA sequence: TGTGCCTGGGGTGGGACAGAAATGAACACTGAAGCTTTCTTT. This encodes CAWGGTEMNTEAFF.

The table lists this clone with a few counts. For the CDR3, the DNA is TGTGCCAGCAGCCAAGATCTTGGAGGAACGAACACCGGGGAGCTGTTTTTT. This translates into CASSQDLGGTNTGELFF. This sequence joins TRBV3-1 (or the pseudogene TRBV3-2) and TRBJ2-2; the D gene is possibly TRBD2 (5 bases). The V and J ends lost 0 bases and 0 bases respectively, with 11 bases between them. The CDR3 extends over 17 amino acids. CDR1 is LGHDT and CDR2 is YNNKEL in the germline V gene (reference sequence).

V gene TRBV4-2 combines with J gene TRBJ2-7; 7 bases are a match to TRBD1. With 0 bases clipped from V and 3 bases from J, the junction kept 5 bases outside the gene matches. Germline V CDR1 and CDR2: LGHNA, YNFKEQ. The CDR3 spans 15 residues. The CDR3 sequence is CASSQEKTGYYEQYF. CDR3 DNA sequence: TGTGCCAGCAGCCAAGAAAAGACAGGGTACTACGAGCAGTACTTC.

The chain recombines TRBV19 with TRBJ1-6; D is undetermined. V lost 0 bases to trimming and J lost 6 bases, with 12 bases between them. This CDR3 region has 16 residues. Germline V gives CDR1 LNHDA, CDR2 SQIVND (reference sequence). The CDR3 coding sequence is TGTGCCAGTAGTATAGATCGCCGGGAAGGTAATTCACCCCTCCACTTT. Translation: CASSIDRREGNSPLHF.

V is TRBV5-1 and J is TRBJ2-4, with 7 bases identical to TRBD2. Germline CDR1 is SGHRS and CDR2 is YFSETQ. V dropped 5 bases and J dropped 1; count of bases not matched to a gene: 0. The CDR3 is 13 amino acids. CDR3 DNA sequence: TGCGCCAGCAGAGCGGGGGCCAAAAACATTCAGTACTTC. Translation gives CASRAGAKNIQYF.

The gene calls are TRBV4-1 and TRBJ2-2; a weak D match, TRBD2 (5 bases). The germline V and J ends were trimmed by 0 bases and 2 bases, with 10 bases remaining between them. The CDR3 contains 16 residues. CDR1 is MGHRA and CDR2 is YSYEKL in the germline V gene. CDR3 loop: CASSQERLPNTGELFF. CDR3 bases: TGCGCCAGCAGCCAAGAGCGACTACCCAACACCGGGGAGCTGTTTTTT.

The V call is TRBV19, the J call TRBJ2-7; D is possibly TRBD1 (5 bases). Germline CDR1 is LNHDA and CDR2 is SQIVND (reference sequence). The V end lost 5 bases, the J end lost 4 bases, and 12 bases lay between the germline ends. This CDR3 comprises 13 residues. CDR3 protein: CASSHRSLYEQYF. CDR3 DNA sequence: TGTGCCAGTAGTCACAGGTCCTTGTACGAGCAGTACTTC.

The gene calls are TRBV24-1 and TRBJ1-5, with 9 bases that match TRBD1. The CDR3 is 18 residues long. The V gene's germline CDR1 is KGHDR and CDR2 SFDVKD. The V gene end was trimmed by 3 bases and the J gene end by 1 base; junction bases not matched to a gene: 9. DNA of the CDR3: TGTGCCACCAGTGATGGGACAGGGATCGGGTGGAGCAATCAGCCCCAGCATTTT. Encoded protein: CATSDGTGIGWSNQPQHF.

This chain joins TRBV7-9 and TRBJ1-2; D is uncertain. Germline V lookup: CDR1 SEHNR, CDR2 FQNEAQ (reference sequence). Between the trimmed V and J ends, which lost 0 bases and 7 bases, there was a span of 12 bases. The CDR3 extends over 14 amino acids. This CDR3 is CASSLAQAGGGYTF. Here the CDR3 DNA reads TGTGCCAGCAGCTTAGCCCAGGCGGGTGGTGGCTACACCTTC. The whole variable domain, filled in from reference TRBV7-9 and TRBJ1-2, reads DTGVSQNPRHKITKRGQNVTFRCDPISEHNRLYWYRQTLGQGPEFLTYFQNEAQLEKSRLLSDRFSAERPKGSFSTLEIQRTEQGDSAMYLCASSLAQAGGGYTFGSGTRLTVV.

The chain couples TRBV28 to TRBJ1-5; TRBD1 matches at 9 bases. The CDR3 sequence is 14 residues long. Germline values: CDR1 MDHEN, CDR2 SYDVKM. The trim removed 5 bases at V and 5 bases at J, leaving 4 bases unmatched. This chain's CDR3 is CASSDRGVHQPQHF. In DNA form, the CDR3 reads TGTGCCAGCAGTGACAGGGGGGTCCATCAGCCCCAGCATTTT.

The chain links TRBV3-1 (or the pseudogene TRBV3-2) to TRBJ1-2, with 11 bases identical to TRBD1. CDR3 length: 14 residues. CDR1 is LGHDT, CDR2 YNNKEL, per germline (reference sequence). V trimming: 5 bases; J trimming: 4 bases; junction bases outside the gene matches: 3. CDR3 protein: CASSNGQGAYGYTF. The CDR3 DNA is TGTGCCAGCAGCAACGGACAGGGGGCCTATGGCTACACCTTC.

The V call is TRBV6-5, the J call TRBJ2-7; possible D gene TRBD1, 5 bases. Trimming pared 8 bases from V and 1 base from J, leaving 6 bases between. The CDR3 totals 11 residues. Germline V gene lookup returns CDR1 MNHEY and CDR2 SVGAGI. For the CDR3, the DNA is TGTGCCAGCGGACATTCCTACGAGCAGTACTTC. Translation gives CASGHSYEQYF.

The rearrangement uses TRBV20-1 and TRBJ2-5; D not resolved. V shed 4 bases and J shed 5 bases, with 8 bases lying between them. The V gene's germline CDR1 is DFQATT and CDR2 SNEGSKA (reference sequence). The CDR3 is 11 residues long. The CDR3 bases are TGCAGTGCTACCCTGTCCGAGACCCAGTACTTC. Translating gives CSATLSETQYF.

The chain is built from TRBV9 and TRBJ1-2; TRBD1 is a possible D gene (5 bases). This CDR3 has 15 amino acids. Germline CDR1 SGDLS, CDR2 YYNGEE. Between the trimmed V and J ends, which lost 0 bases and 2 bases, there was a span of 11 bases. CDR3 sequence (DNA): TGTGCCAGCAGCGTAGCCCAGGACACCAACTATGGCTACACCTTC. Protein sequence: CASSVAQDTNYGYTF.

The V call is TRBV6-1, the J call TRBJ2-7, with TRBD1 matching over 7 bases. The length of the CDR3 is 14 residues. Losses at the gene ends were 1 base for V and 3 bases for J; bases not matched to a gene: 3. Germline V gene data show CDR1 as MNHNS and CDR2 as SASEGT. In DNA, the CDR3 is TGTGCCAGCAGTGAAGGACAGGGTTTCTACGAGCAGTACTTC. Protein product: CASSEGQGFYEQYF.

The chain couples TRBV19 to TRBJ1-3, with D maybe TRBD1 (5 bases). CDR3 length: 15 residues. V lost 4 bases and J 4 bases, leaving 14 bases between the germline ends. The germline gives CDR1 LNHDA, CDR2 SQIVND (reference sequence). CDR3 loop: CASSNRRDKGNTIYF. CDR3 bases: TGTGCCAGTAGTAATCGCAGGGATAAGGGAAACACCATATATTTT.

J is TRBJ2-7 and V is TRBV10-1, with 8 nucleotides matching TRBD1. The length of the CDR3 is 13 residues. Germline V gene data show CDR1 as WNHNN and CDR2 as SYGVQD (reference sequence). Losses at the gene ends were 6 bases for V and 4 bases for J; bases not matched to a gene: 5. CDR3 residues: CASSSTGAYEQYF. DNA of the CDR3: TGCGCCAGCAGCTCGACAGGGGCGTACGAGCAGTACTTC.

This chain links TRBV11-2 with TRBJ1-4; perhaps TRBD1 as D (5 bases). Germline assignment: CDR1 SGHAT and CDR2 FQNNGV. CDR3 length: 16 amino acids. Trimming left V 1 base short and J 7 bases short, with 16 bases between. The CDR3 loop is CASSLVSIRVAEKLFF. DNA of the CDR3: TGTGCCAGCAGCTTAGTCTCCATCAGGGTGGCTGAAAAACTGTTTTTT.

The chain recombines TRBV3-1 (or the pseudogene TRBV3-2) with TRBJ1-1, with 9 bases aligning to TRBD1. This CDR3 has 16 amino acids. V lost 4 bases to trimming and J lost 3 bases; unmatched junction nucleotides: 9. Germline V CDR1 and CDR2: LGHDT, YNNKEL (reference sequence). CDR3 in DNA: TGTGCCAGCAGCCTCCGGGACAGGGAAAGTGACACTGAAGCTTTCTTT. Translating gives CASSLRDRESDTEAFF.

V gene TRBV5-3 combines with J gene TRBJ2-7, with D possibly matching TRBD1 (6 bases). TRBV5-3 is noted as an ORF with a role that remains uncertain. The CDR3 runs 16 residues. V lost 4 bases to trimming and J lost 3 bases, with 20 bases between them. CDR3 sequence (DNA): TGTGCCAGAAGCCTACCGACAGGCCTTGGGGACTACGAGCAGTACTTC. It codes for CARSLPTGLGDYEQYF.

In this sample, this clone turned up once. The V gene is TRBV5-6, the J gene TRBJ1-6, with no clear D. The germline V gene encodes CDR1 SGHDT and CDR2 YYEEEE. V was clipped by 5 bases and J by 7 bases, with 10 bases between them. The CDR3 covers 13 residues. CDR3 in DNA: TGTGCCAGCAGAAGGAGGGAGAATTCACCCCTCCACTTT. The encoded protein is CASRRRENSPLHF.

V gene TRBV3-1 (or the pseudogene TRBV3-2) combines with J gene TRBJ2-2, with TRBD1 identical over 9 bases. The CDR3 extends over 16 amino acids. The V segment lost 3 bases and the J segment 1 base; nucleotides outside the gene matches: 3. CDR1 and CDR2 from the germline V gene are LGHDT and YNNKEL (reference sequence). The CDR3 loop reads CASSHRDRVNTGELFF. The DNA for the CDR3 is TGTGCCAGCAGCCACCGGGACAGGGTGAACACCGGGGAGCTGTTTTTT.

The chain joins TRBV24-1 to TRBJ2-3; D is perhaps TRBD1 (5 bases). V was trimmed by 4 bases and J by 4 bases, leaving 14 bases between them. CDR3 length: 15 residues. Looked up from germline, CDR1 is KGHDR and CDR2 is SFDVKD. The CDR3, as DNA: TGTGCCACCAGTGACTCCCAGGGTTCGGCAGATACGCAGTATTTT. Amino acids: CATSDSQGSADTQYF.